This TCR beta chain was sequenced in a study of T-cell reconstitution after alpha-beta-depleted transplantation in children. TCRbeta library preparation incorporated unique molecular identifiers. MiXCR, run by TCRdb on the PCR reads, gives a single entry per CDR3 protein. This table has roughly 300,000 distinct CDR3 sequences, 9.9% appearing once. CDR3 length: 14 amino acids. Germline assignment: CDR1 DFQATT and CDR2 SNEGSKA (reference sequence). This sample comprised PBMCs from the stem cell graft donor, obtained from the stem cell graft. The receptor was derived from a human donor who donated a stem cell graft to a child with SCID. The gene calls are TRBV20-1 and TRBJ2-2, with 9 bases aligning to TRBD2. In DNA, the CDR3 is TGCGGCTTACGAGCGGGAGGGAACACCGGGGAGCTGTTTTTT. Its translation: CGLRAGGNTGELFF.